This TCR beta chain was found in a study of T cells in Graves' hyperthyroidism and ophthalmopathy (dated by TCRdb to about 2019). About the investigation overall: Peripheral blood was collected at initial diagnosis, before any treatment. To identify TCR V-J signatures that set the groups apart, the researchers used a discovery cohort of about a hundred patients, made up of 43 with Graves' ophthalmopathy and around 58 with stable Graves' hyperthyroidism. Prospective prediction of ophthalmopathy was tested in an independent validation cohort consisting of fewer than 20 hyperthyroidism patients and around 16 patients who later progressed to ophthalmopathy. The approximately 95 discovery patients were divided at random into training and test sets in a 7:3 ratio. In addition, the study compared T-cell repertoires in thyroid tissue and in blood from a handful of Graves' hyperthyroidism patients. After blood sampling, hyperthyroidism patients were treated with methimazole at a starting dose of 30 mg daily, and ophthalmopathy patients were treated with high-dose intravenous methylprednisolone. According to the paper, TCR Vbeta CDR3 sequencing was carried out on approximately 140 peripheral blood samples, which came from about 45 ophthalmopathy, 75 to 80 hyperthyroidism and around 17 progressor patients.

The TCR beta CDR3 regions were amplified from the RNA transcripts. The TCR CDR3 was subjected to a first round of RT-PCR using the HTBI primer set and the Qiagen OneStep RT-PCR kit. The libraries were constructed in a second round of multiplex PCR and then size-selected and purified. Libraries were sequenced paired-end with 100 bp reads on an Illumina HiSeq2000. In the authors' own workflow: Raw data were processed with SOAPnuke, discarding reads with adapters, uncalled bases, mean Phred below 15, or no exact constant-primer or identifier match. High-quality paired reads were merged with COPE v1.2.5, and unique nucleotide sequences were defined as clonotypes. MiTCR v1.1 was used to align clonotypes to the IMGT TRBV, TRBD and TRBJ reference segments. The analysis was restricted to V-J combinations with a frequency above 0.0001, which together covered 99.2% of the repertoires. The TCS score was defined as F50 (clonal expansion) divided by E x V (chaos), with BLOSUM62-based TCRdist calculated between CDR3 peptides within each V-J. Welch's t-statistics and random forest reduced 500 to 650 V-J features to around 14, which were used in a naive Bayes classifier (R e1071). TCRdb reanalyzed the raw reads on its own, using fastp at Q25 for trimming and MiXCR for clone calling, and kept in-frame beta chains. When rows share a CDR3 protein, they turn into one entry using the most common DNA and genes. The V and J calls, along with clone size, are taken from TCRdb and not from the paper's own processing. Present in this sample are about 690,000 distinct CDR3 sequences, roughly 17% of which were seen just once. Roughly 16% of the sample goes to the ten largest clones.

This clonotype was recorded at least ten times. This clone's antigen is unknown. No much larger clone is present one base from it, and per-base qualities are unavailable. Stable Graves' hyperthyroidism was defined as the absence of progression to ophthalmopathy over 18 months of follow-up. Hyperthyroidism patients were newly diagnosed, had a disease duration of under 2 months, and were aged 18 to 65 years. Any patient with an uncontrolled infection, another autoimmune disease, pregnancy or lactation was excluded. Diagnoses were established on the basis of clinical symptoms, serum thyroxine and TRAb, thyroid ultrasound, and orbital computed tomography. PBMCs were separated from under 12 ml of fresh peripheral blood using Ficoll-Paque density gradient centrifugation. Trizol reagent was used to extract total RNA, and RNA quality was then checked on an Agilent 2100 Bioanalyzer. Study-wide conclusions, independent of this receptor: Most expanded thyroid clonotypes (frequency above 0.001) were also found in blood, which suggests that blood repertoires may mirror thyroid immune responses. In validation, progression to ophthalmopathy was predicted by the model with roughly 69% sensitivity and approximately 78% specificity, a median of approximately 6.5 months before onset. Sample size was not statistically predetermined, and blinding of investigators to group allocation was not performed. Ophthalmopathy was separated from stable hyperthyroidism by a 13 V-J signature model, with 85% to 90% sensitivity and about 84% specificity obtained in cross-validation and 80%/75% obtained in testing.

Sequenced material: blood. The clonotype was recovered from a man in his fifties or sixties with Graves' hyperthyroidism.

Here the CDR3 is given as CATSRVAGPYEQYF. The sequence in DNA is TGTGCCACCTCGAGGGTAGCGGGGCCCTACGAGCAGTACTTC. This receptor chain uses TRBV6-1 and TRBJ2-7, and 8 bases in between align with TRBD2. The germline V gene provides CDR1 MNHNS and CDR2 SASEGT. Spanning cysteine to phenylalanine, the CDR3 consists of 14 amino acids. Of all the DNA, just the CDR3 is kept, 42 bases in frame from base 1. Trimming takes 10 bases off V and 2 bases off J; junction bases not matched to a gene: 10.